This entry is about one T cell receptor (beta chain). The target antigen is unknown. This sample stems from a study of cytomegalovirus exposure and HLA in healthy donors. Background on the study: In an early release, HLA-typed donors contributed some 88 million unique TCR sequences.

The PCR employed 60 Vbeta primers together with 13 Jbeta primers. Some clones are missing from TCRdb's copy, which holds only in-frame ones; the method was immunoSEQ multiplex PCR. This sample has about 120,000 clones, with approximately 15% found just once. V shed 4 bases and J shed 4 bases, with 7 bases lying between them. This CDR3 comprises 11 residues. Germline-derived CDR1 and CDR2 are SQVTM and ANQGSEA. Points from the study as a whole: Later work found most CMV-associated TCR beta chains apparently HLA-restricted.

Sample: PBMCs. This TCR was sampled from a woman between 18 and 29 years old in good health and CMV-seronegative. V is TRBV29-1 and J is TRBJ1-2; D gene unclear. The CDR3 protein is CSVARSYGYTF. CDR3 nucleotides: TGCAGCGTTGCACGGTCCTATGGCTACACCTTC.